This T cell receptor beta chain was documented in a study of shared clonotypes between healthy human individuals (dated by TCRdb to between 2020 and 2021). Study-wide context: The cohort included three men and two women between 18 and 49 years of age. Per donor, leukapheresis produced somewhere between about 0.94 and 8.9 billion PBMCs. Blood TCR repertoires of several healthy adults were deeply sequenced to estimate repertoire size and the extent of clonotype sharing between individuals. To increase sequencing depth and limit assay-specific biases, different laboratories used diverse techniques to prepare libraries and sequence TCR repertoires. For each donor, CD4 naive and CD4 memory were each given three plates, CD8 naive was given two plates, and CD8 memory was given one plate.

Broad study findings and their caveats: Only blood was sampled, and tissue TCR repertoires likely differ from those in blood. Compared with non-shared clonotypes, the clonotypes found in all four sorted-subset donors had higher generation probabilities. Across a few donors, roughly 5.4% of naive CD4, approximately 3.5% of naive CD8, under 2.5% of memory CD4, and 0.3% to 0.45% of memory CD8 clonotypes were shared. The small number of donors limited the genetic and exposure-history diversity represented. Rarefaction of sorted-subset datasets indicated incomplete sequencing despite the large sequencing depth. Naive subsets generally had larger estimated clonotype richness than memory subsets. Pairwise subsampling led to the expectation that sequencing depth would affect the degree of clonotype sharing among donors.

Using the deep immunoSEQ assay, TCR CDR3 regions were amplified from genomic DNA by multiplex PCR. Genomic DNA extracted from each cell subset was distributed evenly over all wells of several immunoSEQ 96-well plates, and each plate served as one replicate. For sorted subsets, each replicate PCR was loaded with around 200 ng genomic DNA, equivalent to 25,000 to 35,000 T cell genomes. Purified libraries were quantified with a Qubit 3.0 fluorometer, sized on a Bioanalyzer 2100, and re-quantified with the KAPA Library Quantification kit. A separate single-read 150-cycle Illumina NextSeq 550 flow cell was used to sequence each immunoSEQ 96-well plate. Processing in the source paper ran as follows. Because only junctional sequences without quality scores were contained in the immunoSEQ output, filtering matching that applied to full-length reads could not be performed. To assign V/J genes and CDR3, sequences were annotated against IMGT germline references using PyIR, a Python wrapper for IgBLAST v1.9. Any read was removed if the V/J assignment was weak (E-value above 1e-6), the CDR3 was missing, or the read contained stop codons, out-of-frame junctions, or ambiguous translated residues. A V3J clonotype was defined by an identical inferred V gene, J gene, and CDR3 amino acid sequence. Percentage overlap between repertoires was calculated by dividing the number of shared unique clonotypes by the size of the smaller repertoire. Repertoire richness was assessed with RTK rarefaction, the Chao1 estimator, and Recon v2.1 estimates of unobserved clonotypes. Generation probabilities were computed with OLGA for all TCRbeta clonotypes obtained by the gDNA method from a handful of donors. As stored in TCRdb, this immuneACCESS dataset retains in-frame rearrangements with V and J assigned. A fraction of the clones does not appear; measured against another copy, unresolved V genes explain less than half of the discrepancy, and the remainder lacks a known reason. Clonal size and the V and J genes are those of that table, whereas D and trimming came from the DNA. This sample comprises roughly 2.1 million clones, 85% to 95% of them detected only once. 1.7% of the sample is taken by the ten largest.

V lost 5 bases and J lost 0 bases; the stretch between them is 14 bases long. Its CDR3 holds 15 amino acids, cysteine through phenylalanine. Only CDR3 DNA remains: 45 bases, in frame from the first base. The germline V gene (reference sequence) sets CDR1 to SEHNR and CDR2 to FQNEAQ. For the CD8 naive samples, CD45RO-negative cells were positively selected for CCR7, yielding a CD45RA+CCR7+ population from which TemRA cells were excluded. Healthy HIV-negative adults with no recently reported acute infections or vaccinations were included as donors. Only Caucasian adults living in Nashville, Tennessee, USA were represented among the donors. After blood collection by leukapheresis, PBMCs were isolated using Ficoll-Histopaque density gradient centrifugation and then cryopreserved in the vapor phase of liquid nitrogen. Analytical flow cytometry was used to check the purity and quantity of each magnetically sorted T cell population. Genomic DNA was isolated from each sorted fraction and quantified by UV absorbance on a Nanodrop 2000c.

To note about this clone: Its antigen remains unidentified. Base qualities are not recorded, but no much larger clone differs from it by a single base.

This TCR was sampled from a man between 18 and 35 years old in good health. Some clones in this sample may be carry-over from other donors' samples. The sample comprised naive CD8+ T cells from PBMCs. This sample's cell subset or site label indicates: CD45RA+CCR7+. Here the chain combines TRBV7-9 and TRBJ2-7; the D assignment is uncertain and may be TRBD1 or TRBD2, with 5 bases supporting each. The CDR3 amino acid sequence is: CASSALVGPSYEQYF. The bases read TGTGCCAGCAGCGCCCTCGTGGGACCCTCCTACGAGCAGTACTTC.